Listed below are T cell receptor beta chains from one sample, sequenced in a study of post-analysis software for immune sequencing data. MiXCR, run by TCRdb on the PCR reads, gives a single entry per CDR3 protein. The sample carries about 400,000 distinct CDR3 sequences, 30% to 45% recorded once. Sequenced sample: blood. Receptor source: a girl aged 10-17 years with multiple sclerosis. The CDR3 runs from the conserved cysteine through the conserved F or W.

V gene | CDR3 protein
TRBV7-9 | CASSPDSRSYNEQFF
TRBV7-9 | CASSASGQDYGYTF
TRBV24-1 | CATSELGTEQFF
TRBV12-3/TRBV12-4 | CASSRFGGRGYEQYF
TRBV5-6 | CASSSRDRTYEQYF
TRBV6-2/TRBV6-3 | CASSNRQAGGPQHF
TRBV7-9 | CASSSGRALEVPGEQYF
TRBV7-9 | CASSLGEGSYEQYF
TRBV5-1 | CASSLSWQGGTDTQYF
TRBV7-9 | CASRHRGSSYNEQFF
TRBV5-1 | CASSLDGLNYGYTF
TRBV27 | CASTQFGGVNYGYTF
TRBV7-2 | CASSSTGAADIQYF
TRBV25-1 | CASSDPGQYDEQFF
TRBV7-6 | CASSLVGGAADPQHF
TRBV7-9 | CASSFTSGTYRHEQYF
TRBV7-2 | CASSYRGLGGHEQYF
TRBV14 | CASSQARGQGGNEKLFF
TRBV7-9 | CASSRDLNGTTFVGDTQYF
TRBV7-2 | CASSLKASSYNEQFF
TRBV5-6 | CASSRDRIETQYF
TRBV29-1 | CSVSVTGGIDEQFF
TRBV7-3 | CASTSLSGGAADTQYF
TRBV7-2 | CASSLEGGSPNEQFF
TRBV20-1 | CSARTGGRGYTF
TRBV29-1 | CSVEDGGNEQFF
TRBV4-2 | CATSLGQPQGRGYTF
TRBV7-2 | CASSLQNRGGNTEAFF
TRBV5-1 | CASSLGLVSGANVRTF
TRBV7-9 | CASSKAGHDYGQYF
TRBV18 | CASSHGQGAADTQYF
TRBV7-9 | CASSQWFPGNEQYF
TRBV24-1 | CATRGQGATGELFF
TRBV7-9 | CASSLLGGLVHEQYF